This TCR beta chain emerged from a study of naive and memory T cell subsets. An equimolar mix of two oligonucleotides served as the beta constant-region primer for TRBC1 and TRBC2. From the UMI-ligation and nested PCR reads, TCRdb called clonotypes with MiXCR, one entry per CDR3 protein. The data contain some 85,000 distinct CDR3 sequences, 13% of them singletons. The CDR3 length is 15 residues. The germline gives CDR1 LGHNA, CDR2 YNFKEQ. V lost 5 bases, J lost 4 bases, and 17 bases lay in between. This chain uses TRBV4-2 with TRBJ2-5; weak D call: TRBD1 (7 bases). The sequence came from a human donor in good health. Sequencing was performed on central memory CD4+ T cells from blood. In DNA, the CDR3 is TGTGCCAGCAGCTCTGGCAGGGGGGATGGAGAGACCCAGTACTTC. It encodes CASSSGRGDGETQYF.